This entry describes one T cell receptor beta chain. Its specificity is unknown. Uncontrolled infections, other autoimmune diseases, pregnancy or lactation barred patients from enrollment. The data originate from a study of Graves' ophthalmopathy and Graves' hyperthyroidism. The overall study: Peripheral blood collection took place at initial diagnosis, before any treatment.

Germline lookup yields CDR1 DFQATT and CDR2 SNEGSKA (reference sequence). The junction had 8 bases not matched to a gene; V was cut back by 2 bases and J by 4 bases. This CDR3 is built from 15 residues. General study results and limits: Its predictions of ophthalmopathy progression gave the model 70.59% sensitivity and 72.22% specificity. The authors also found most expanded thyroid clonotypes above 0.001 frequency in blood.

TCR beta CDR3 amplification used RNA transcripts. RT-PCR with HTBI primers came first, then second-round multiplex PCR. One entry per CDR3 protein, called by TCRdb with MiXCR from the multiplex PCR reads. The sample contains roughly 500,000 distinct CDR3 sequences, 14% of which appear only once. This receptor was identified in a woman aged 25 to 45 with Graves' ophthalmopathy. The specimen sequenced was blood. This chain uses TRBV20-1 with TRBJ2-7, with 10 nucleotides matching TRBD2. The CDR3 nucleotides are TGCAGTGCTAGACCTTCGAGGACTAGCGGTTACGAGCAGTACTTC. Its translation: CSARPSRTSGYEQYF.